Shown below are 18 T cell receptor beta chains from a single sample sequenced in a study of Graves' ophthalmopathy and Graves' hyperthyroidism. Amplification targeted the TCR beta CDR3 regions, with RNA transcripts as the source material. An initial RT-PCR round employing HTBI primers preceded a second-round multiplex PCR. TCRdb reanalysed the multiplex PCR reads using MiXCR and keeps one entry per CDR3 protein. The sample includes about 700,000 distinct CDR3 sequences, approximately 40% of them seen just once. Sequencing was carried out using peripheral blood. These receptors originate from an adult man with Graves' ophthalmopathy.

This clonotype was recorded many times. This rearrangement joins TRBV7-8 to TRBJ1-5, with a tentative D call TRBD1 (6 bases). The CDR3 is made up of 16 amino acids. Germline V gives CDR1 SGHVS, CDR2 FQNEAQ. V lost 5 bases and J 1 base, leaving 15 bases between the germline ends. CDR3 nucleotides: TGTGCCAGCAGCCCTCCACTACAGGGCAGCAATCAGCCCCAGCATTTT. This encodes CASSPPLQGSNQPQHF.

Comments on this clonotype: At one of its ends the junction is not consistent with the germline gene, which may arise from a read error. The chain joins TRBV7-3 to TRBJ2-5; D remains ambiguous. Germline CDR1 SGHTA, CDR2 FQGTGA. The CDR3 spans 13 residues. As DNA, the CDR3 is TGTGCCAGCAGCTGGCGTGACCAAGAGACCCAGTGCTTC. It encodes CASSWRDQETQCF.

Ten or more counts support this clonotype. The chain uses TRBV6-5 and TRBJ2-5; either TRBD1 or TRBD2 may fit D (5 bases each). The ends were cut back, 5 bases at V and 4 bases at J, with 20 bases in the middle. CDR1 is MNHEY, CDR2 SVGAGI, per germline. This CDR3 has 16 residues. The CDR3 here is CASSPTPWGSRETQYF. CDR3 coding DNA: TGTGCCAGCAGTCCCACCCCATGGGGGTCGCGAGAGACCCAGTACTTC.

The rearrangement joins TRBV9 to TRBJ2-7; no firm D call. Germline lookup yields CDR1 SGDLS and CDR2 YYNGEE. V dropped 5 bases and J dropped 0 bases, with 12 bases sitting between them. This CDR3 comprises 14 residues. As DNA, the CDR3 is TGTGCCAGCAGTCGAGACATACCCTCCTACGAGCAGTACTTC. Its protein product is CASSRDIPSYEQYF.

The sample holds many counts of this clonotype. The chain recombines TRBV5-1 with TRBJ1-2; no clear D gene. V lost 5 bases and J lost 0, with 11 bases in between. The CDR3 spans 14 residues. The germline CDR1 and CDR2 sequences are SGHRS and YFSETQ. CDR3 in DNA: TGCGCCAGCAGGATTCTTGGAGCTAACTATGGCTACACCTTC. This translates into CASRILGANYGYTF.

Remarks on this clonotype: No conserved phenylalanine or tryptophan ends this CDR3, so it is likely a read error. The chain combines TRBV9 with TRBJ2-7; 7 bases agree with TRBD1. Germline V CDR1 and CDR2: SGDLS, YYNGEE. This CDR3 region has 15 residues. The junction had 8 bases not matched to a gene; V was cut back by 0 bases and J by 5 bases. The CDR3: CASSVVGGEGDEQYL. The CDR3 DNA follows: TGTGCCAGCAGCGTAGTAGGGGGCGAAGGCGACGAGCAGTACCTC.

Points on this clonotype: The junction shows a germline mismatch at one end, possibly a read error. The chain recombines TRBV20-1 with TRBJ2-7, with D tentatively TRBD1 (6 bases). Germline CDR1 and CDR2: DFQATT and SNEGSKA (reference sequence). The CDR3 has 15 amino acids. The CDR3 sequence is CSARDGTHTSYEQYF. The CDR3 DNA reads as TGCAGTGCGAGAGACGGGACACATACGTCCTACGAGCAGTACTTC.

The sample holds one count of this clonotype. The gene calls are TRBV25-1 and TRBJ2-7, with D perhaps TRBD1 (6 bases). This CDR3 is built from 13 residues. Germline assignment: CDR1 MGHDK and CDR2 SYGVNS. V lost 11 bases and J 0 bases, leaving 14 bases between the germline ends. The CDR3 loop reads CAVWAGDSYEQYF. CDR3 in DNA: TGTGCCGTTTGGGCAGGGGACTCCTACGAGCAGTACTTC.

The V call is TRBV19, the J call TRBJ2-5; D tentatively fits TRBD1 or TRBD2 (5 bases each). Trimming took off 4 bases at V and 7 bases at J, with 13 bases between the two ends. CDR1 and CDR2 from the germline V gene are LNHDA and SQIVND (reference sequence). CDR3 size: 13 residues. CDR3 sequence reads: CASSTGTDGTQYF. The CDR3 bases are TGTGCCAGTAGTACCGGGACGGACGGGACCCAGTACTTC.

This clonotype has only a few counts. The chain has TRBV9 and TRBJ2-2; TRBD1 might be the D (6 bases). Germline CDR1 is SGDLS and CDR2 is YYNGEE. The CDR3 is made up of 16 amino acids. The V gene lost 1 base and the J gene lost 4 bases, with 14 bases spanning the gap. Here the CDR3 DNA reads TGTGCCAGCAGCGTACTGGGCAGGGGAGCCACCGGGGAGCTGTTTTTT. This encodes CASSVLGRGATGELFF. Full variable domain (outside the CDR3, taken from reference TRBV9 and TRBJ2-2): DSGVTQTPKHLITATGQRVTLRCSPRSGDLSVYWYQQSLDQGLQFLIQYYNGEERAKGNILERFSAQQFPDLHSELNLSSLELGDSALYFCASSVLGRGATGELFFGEGSRLTVL.

The chain joins TRBV7-2 to TRBJ2-6; 7 bases agree with TRBD1. The CDR3 contains 17 residues. V gave up 5 bases and J gave up 2 bases; unmatched junction bases: 9. In germline, CDR1 is SGHTA, CDR2 FQGNSA. The CDR3 coding sequence is TGTGCCAGCAGCCAAGCCCGACAGGGAGCTGGGGCCAACGTCCTGACTTTC. Its translation is CASSQARQGAGANVLTF.

This clonotype was recorded a few times. V gene TRBV7-9 combines with J gene TRBJ2-7; no clear D. The V and J ends lost 5 bases and 7 bases respectively, with 12 bases between them. Germline V CDR1 and CDR2: SEHNR, FQNEAQ (reference sequence). This CDR3 region has 12 residues. The CDR3 DNA reads as TGTGCCAGCAGCCTAAGCCTTGAGGAGCAGTACTTC. Amino acid sequence: CASSLSLEEQYF.

This clonotype was found a few times. The chain employs TRBV5-1 and TRBJ1-5, with D tentatively TRBD1 (6 bases). The germline CDR1 and CDR2 sequences are SGHRS and YFSETQ. The CDR3 is made up of 14 amino acids. V was pared by 0 bases and J by 4 bases, with 8 bases between. DNA of the CDR3: TGCGCCAGCAGCTTGGTGACAGGAAATCAGCCCCAGCATTTT. As protein: CASSLVTGNQPQHF.

The V and J genes are TRBV20-1 and TRBJ2-3; TRBD2 matches at 12 bases. Germline values: CDR1 DFQATT, CDR2 SNEGSKA (reference sequence). The CDR3 totals 13 residues. The J segment lost 5 bases and the V segment lost 6 bases, leaving 3 bases of the junction unmatched. CDR3 in DNA: TGCAGTGCCCGGACTAGCGGGAAAGATACGCAGTATTTT. Translated, it gives CSARTSGKDTQYF.

Remarks on this clonotype: The junction departs from germline at one end; a sequencing error may be responsible. V usage is TRBV25-1 and J usage is TRBJ2-7; D unclear. CDR1 is MGHDK and CDR2 is SYGVNS in the germline V gene. The CDR3 is made up of 13 amino acids. The CDR3 nucleotides are TGTGCCGGCAGTGAGTTGGGGATTGGCGAGCAGTACTTC. This gives the protein CAGSELGIGEQYF.

This chain connects TRBV24-1 to TRBJ2-2; D not resolved. The germline V and J ends were trimmed by 6 bases and 4 bases, with 14 bases remaining between them. The CDR3 consists of 15 residues. Germline CDR1 is KGHDR and CDR2 is SFDVKD. The CDR3 DNA reads TGTGCCACCAGTTGGCGGCAGGCCGGCACCGGGGAGCTGTTTTTT. Its translation: CATSWRQAGTGELFF.

DNA of the CDR3: TGTGCCACCAGCAGCTTCACAGGGGTAGCCTACGAGCAGTACTTC. It specifies CATSSFTGVAYEQYF. This chain joins TRBV15 and TRBJ2-7; the match to TRBD1 covers 7 bases. V was pared by 3 bases and J by 2 bases, with 7 bases of the junction left unmatched. The CDR3 has 15 amino acids. Germline CDR1 and CDR2: LNHNV and YYDKDF (reference sequence).

V gene TRBV14 combines with J gene TRBJ2-7; D is undetermined. This CDR3 is built from 15 residues. The ends were cut back, 8 bases at V and 2 bases at J, with 19 bases in the middle. Per germline, CDR1 SGHDN and CDR2 FVKESK. CDR3 coding DNA: TGTGCCAGCCGAAAGGGCCTTGGGGATACCTACGAGCAGTACTTC. The encoded protein is CASRKGLGDTYEQYF.